This TCR beta chain was sequenced in a study of PD-1 blockade in classical Hodgkin lymphoma. Study observations and caveats: The drivers behind the repertoire differences, possibly disease activity or prior therapy, remain undefined.

Every patient had relapsed following autologous stem cell transplantation, and cohorts differed in brentuximab vedotin exposure. Between the trimmed V and J ends, which lost 7 bases and 4 bases, there was a span of 11 bases. CDR3 length equals 13 residues. The repertoire was sequenced with immunoSEQ multiplex PCR; TCRdb's copy has only in-frame clones and lacks some. The data contain more than 40,000 clones, roughly three quarters of them singletons. To note about this clone: What it binds is unknown.

The rearrangement uses TRBV23-1 and TRBJ1-5, with D possibly being TRBD1 (5 bases). TRBV23-1 carries the ORF label, with uncertain function. The source was peripheral blood mononuclear cells (PBMCs), collected before the second cycle of nivolumab. The source is a human donor with classical Hodgkin lymphoma. In DNA form, the CDR3 reads TGCGCCAGCACCACGGGGGTGAATCAGCCCCAGCATTTT. It translates to CASTTGVNQPQHF.